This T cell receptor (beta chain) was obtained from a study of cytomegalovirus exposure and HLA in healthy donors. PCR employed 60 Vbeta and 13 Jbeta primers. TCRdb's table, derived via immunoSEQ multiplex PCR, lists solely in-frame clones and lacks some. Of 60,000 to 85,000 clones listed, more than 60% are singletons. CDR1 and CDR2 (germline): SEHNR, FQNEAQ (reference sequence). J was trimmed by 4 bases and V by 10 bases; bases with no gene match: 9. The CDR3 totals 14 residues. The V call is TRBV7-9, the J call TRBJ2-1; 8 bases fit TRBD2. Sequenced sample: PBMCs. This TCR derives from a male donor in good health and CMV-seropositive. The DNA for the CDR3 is TGTGCCACCGGACGGGAGGGGAATTACAATGAGCAGTTCTTC. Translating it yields CATGREGNYNEQFF.